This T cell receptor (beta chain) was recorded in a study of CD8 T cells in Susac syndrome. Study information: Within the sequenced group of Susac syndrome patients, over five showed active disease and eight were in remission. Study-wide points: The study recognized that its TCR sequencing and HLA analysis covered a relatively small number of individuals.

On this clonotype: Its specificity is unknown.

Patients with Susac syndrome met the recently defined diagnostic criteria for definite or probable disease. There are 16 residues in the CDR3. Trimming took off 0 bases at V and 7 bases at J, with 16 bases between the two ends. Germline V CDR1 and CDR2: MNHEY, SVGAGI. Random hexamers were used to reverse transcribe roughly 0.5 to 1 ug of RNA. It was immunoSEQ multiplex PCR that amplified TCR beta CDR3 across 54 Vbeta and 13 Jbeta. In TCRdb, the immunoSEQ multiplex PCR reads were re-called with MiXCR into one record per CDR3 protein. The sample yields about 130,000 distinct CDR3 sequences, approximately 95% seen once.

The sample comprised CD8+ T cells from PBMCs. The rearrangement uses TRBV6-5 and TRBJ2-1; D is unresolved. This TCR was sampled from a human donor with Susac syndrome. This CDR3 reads CASSYSLGSLGNEQFF. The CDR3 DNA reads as TGTGCCAGCAGTTACTCGCTGGGCAGTCTAGGAAATGAGCAGTTCTTC.